The 24 T cell receptor beta chains given below trace back to one sample, sequenced in a study of CD8+CD57+ T cells in acquired aplastic anemia. Profiling of TCR beta VDJ combinations and CDR3 sequences used genomic DNA as template. In TCRdb, the reads were re-called with MiXCR into one record per CDR3 protein. The sample consists of 310,000 or so distinct CDR3 sequences, about 50% of them appearing once. CD8+CD57+ cell expansion had been shown by flow cytometry in patients chosen for sequencing. The material sequenced was sorted CD4+, CD8+, or CD8+CD57+ T cells (not recorded which) from PBMCs. The receptors stem from a human donor with aplastic anemia.

The chain couples TRBV20-1 to TRBJ2-6, with 8 bases lining up with TRBD1. This CDR3 is 13 amino acids long. The V gene's germline CDR1 is DFQATT and CDR2 SNEGSKA (reference sequence). With V trimmed by 3 bases and J by 12 bases, 7 bases remained unmatched. The CDR3 DNA sequence: TGCAGTGCTAGGGACAGGGCGCGTGGCGTCCTGACTTTC. Translated: CSARDRARGVLTF.

The J gene is TRBJ2-1, the V gene TRBV2, with 9 bases matching TRBD2. V was pared by 5 bases and J by 8 bases, with 7 bases of the junction left unmatched. Germline values: CDR1 SNHLY, CDR2 FYNNEI. This CDR3 contains 14 residues. Here the CDR3 reads CASSRRGGWDEQFF. The CDR3 coding sequence is TGTGCCAGCAGTAGGCGGGGGGGCTGGGATGAGCAGTTCTTC.

This chain links TRBV15 with TRBJ2-3; tentatively, D is TRBD1 (5 bases). The CDR3 has 15 amino acids. V was cut by 3 bases and J by 1 base, with 11 bases left in between. Germline loops: CDR1 LNHNV, CDR2 YYDKDF (reference sequence). CDR3 sequence: CATSSLLTGTDTQYF. The CDR3 DNA sequence: TGTGCCACCAGCAGCTTACTGACAGGCACAGATACGCAGTATTTT.

Notes on this clonotype: With a much larger clone just one base away, this may be a read error. This is likely a read error, given that the CDR3 carries no conserved phenylalanine or tryptophan at its end. The chain joins TRBV18 to TRBJ1-1; D may be TRBD1 (5 bases). Germline CDR1 KGHSH, CDR2 LQKENI. V shed 4 bases and J shed 1 base, with 13 bases lying between them. There are 15 residues in the CDR3. CDR3 residues: CASSLRDSRNTEAFL. The CDR3 DNA reads TGTGCCAGCTCACTGAGAGACAGCCGGAACACTGAAGCTTTCCTT.

This chain joins TRBV7-8 and TRBJ1-6, with a possible D match to TRBD1 (6 bases). The CDR3 is 12 amino acids. The germline V gene encodes CDR1 SGHVS and CDR2 FQNEAQ. V was pared by 5 bases and J by 10 bases, with 9 bases between. CDR3 sequence: CASSIQGSPLHF. The CDR3, as DNA: TGTGCCAGCAGCATACAGGGCTCACCCCTCCACTTT. Supplemented by reference TRBV7-8 and TRBJ1-6, the full variable domain reads GAGVSQSPRYKVAKRGQDVALRCDPISGHVSLFWYQQALGQGPEFLTYFQNEAQLDKSGLPSDRFFAERPEGSVSTLKIQRTQQEDSAVYLCASSIQGSPLHFGNGTRLTVT.

This clonotype was recorded at least ten times. V is TRBV2 and J is TRBJ2-4, with D hard to call. The CDR3 spans 12 residues. Germline CDR1 SNHLY, CDR2 FYNNEI. The V gene lost 6 bases and the J gene lost 7 bases, with 10 bases spanning the gap. The CDR3 is CASRALSNIQYF. Written as DNA, the CDR3 is TGTGCCAGCAGAGCGTTGTCTAACATTCAGTACTTC.

This clonotype has at least ten counts. The gene calls are TRBV29-1 and TRBJ2-3; 9 bases match TRBD2. The CDR3 length is 14 residues. CDR1 and CDR2 (germline): SQVTM, ANQGSEA. V gave up 8 bases and J gave up 4 bases; unmatched junction bases: 10. DNA for the CDR3: TGCAGCCATGGCGGGGGGGGGGTGTCAGATACGCAGTATTTT. This codes for CSHGGGGVSDTQYF.

This clonotype was recorded at least ten times. The chain has TRBV2 and TRBJ1-6; D unresolved. The CDR3 has 15 residues. V was clipped by 9 bases and J by 7 bases, with 19 bases between them. CDR1 and CDR2 (germline): SNHLY, FYNNEI. The CDR3 protein is CASDDSLLGNSPLHF. Written as DNA, the CDR3 is TGTGCCAGTGACGATTCATTGCTGGGGAATTCACCCCTCCACTTT.

V and J are TRBV9 and TRBJ2-2; TRBD2 agrees at 7 bases. Trimming took 5 bases from V and 7 from J; bases not matched to a gene: 2. Germline CDR1 is SGDLS and CDR2 is YYNGEE. The CDR3 consists of 12 residues. CDR3 nucleotide sequence: TGTGCCAGCAGTGGGGGGGACGGGGAGCTGTTTTTT. Its protein is CASSGGDGELFF.

V usage is TRBV5-6 and J usage is TRBJ2-3; 13 bases are a match to TRBD2. The CDR3 runs 17 residues. Germline V gives CDR1 SGHDT, CDR2 YYEEEE. Trimming took 1 base from V and 4 from J; bases not matched to a gene: 6. The CDR3 nucleotides read TGTGCCAGCAGCTTGCCCGGGACTAGCGGGGACGCAGATACGCAGTATTTT. Protein sequence: CASSLPGTSGDADTQYF.

V is TRBV3-1 and J is TRBJ1-4, with D perhaps matching TRBD1 (5 bases). Trimming removed 4 bases at V and 1 base at J, with 13 bases between. The CDR3 sequence is 16 residues long. Germline V lookup: CDR1 LGHDT, CDR2 YNNKEL (reference sequence). The CDR3, as DNA: TGTGCCAGCAGCCGCGCAGCAGGGATAACTAATGAAAAACTGTTTTTT. Its translation is CASSRAAGITNEKLFF.

The chain joins TRBV5-1 to TRBJ2-7; TRBD2 aligns across 9 bases. Germline assignment: CDR1 SGHRS and CDR2 YFSETQ. The V gene end was trimmed by 4 bases and the J gene end by 3 bases; junction bases not matched to a gene: 11. The CDR3 consists of 16 residues. This CDR3 reads CASSLGLARHDYEQYF. The CDR3 DNA follows: TGCGCCAGCAGCCTTGGACTAGCGCGGCATGACTACGAGCAGTACTTC. The whole variable domain, filled in from reference TRBV5-1 and TRBJ2-7, reads KAGVTQTPRYLIKTRGQQVTLSCSPISGHRSVSWYQQTPGQGLQFLFEYFSETQRNKGNFPGRFSGRQFSNSRSEMNVSTLELGDSALYLCASSLGLARHDYEQYFGPGTRLTVT.

This clonotype came up a few times. The chain has TRBV7-9 and TRBJ1-6, with TRBD1 matching 8 bases. CDR1 is SEHNR and CDR2 is FQNEAQ in the germline V gene (reference sequence). With V trimmed by 4 bases and J by 5 bases, 4 bases remained unmatched. This CDR3 has 15 residues. The CDR3 DNA reads TGTGCCAGCAGCTCTGGACAGGGCAATAATTCACCCCTCCACTTT. It encodes CASSSGQGNNSPLHF.

The chain has TRBV12-3 or TRBV12-4 and TRBJ2-5; no clear D. The CDR3 runs 12 residues. Trimming shortened V by 3 bases and J by 5 bases, and 7 bases separated the two germline ends. Here the CDR3 DNA reads TGTGCCAGCAGTTTTACGTTCGAGACCCAGTACTTC. This codes for CASSFTFETQYF.

The rearrangement joins TRBV15 to TRBJ2-1; 9 nucleotides agree with TRBD2. With 3 bases clipped from V and 10 bases from J, the junction kept 7 bases outside the gene matches. This CDR3 comprises 14 residues. CDR1 and CDR2 (germline): LNHNV, YYDKDF (reference sequence). CDR3 protein: CATSSSRSGGEQFF. In nucleotides, the CDR3 is TGTGCCACCAGCAGTTCCCGGAGCGGGGGGGAGCAGTTCTTC.

The sample holds a few counts of this clonotype. CDR3 DNA: TGTGCCAGCAGCTCTTATAACAGGAACTCTGGGGCCAACGTCCTGACTTTC. Protein product: CASSSYNRNSGANVLTF. The rearrangement uses TRBV25-1 and TRBJ2-6; weak D call: TRBD1 (5 bases). Per the germline V gene, CDR1 is MGHDK and CDR2 is SYGVNS. This CDR3 is 17 amino acids long. Between the trimmed V and J ends, which lost 6 bases and 0 bases, there was a span of 15 bases.

The table lists this clonotype with many counts. The chain carries TRBV3-1 and TRBJ1-4; a weak D match, TRBD1 (6 bases). The CDR3 totals 14 residues. V was shortened by 5 bases and J by 6 bases, with 13 bases between the two germline ends. Germline V lookup: CDR1 LGHDT, CDR2 YNNKEL (reference sequence). The CDR3 bases are TGTGCCAGCAGCAAAGGGGGGGCGGATGAAAAACTGTTTTTT. Amino acids: CASSKGGADEKLFF. The variable domain in full, completed from reference TRBV3-1 and TRBJ1-4, reads DTAVSQTPKYLVTQMGNDKSIKCEQNLGHDTMYWYKQDSKKFLKIMFSYNNKELIINETVPNRFSPKSPDKAHLNLHINSLELGDSAVYFCASSKGGADEKLFFGSGTQLSVL.

The rearrangement joins TRBV20-1 to TRBJ2-3; 9 bases agree with TRBD2. Trimming at V came to 0 bases and at J to 6 bases, leaving 7 bases not matched to a gene. The length of the CDR3 is 15 residues. Looked up from germline, CDR1 is DFQATT and CDR2 is SNEGSKA (reference sequence). The CDR3 spells CSARDPRGRADTQYF. In DNA form, the CDR3 reads TGCAGTGCTAGAGATCCCCGCGGGAGGGCCGATACGCAGTATTTT.

The gene calls are TRBV5-1 and TRBJ2-7; possibly TRBD1 for D (6 bases). Germline CDR1 SGHRS, CDR2 YFSETQ. This CDR3 has 14 residues. V was trimmed by 2 bases and J by 4 bases, leaving 13 bases between them. The CDR3 here is CASSFEGERYEQYF. The CDR3, as DNA: TGCGCCAGCAGCTTTGAGGGGGAGAGGTACGAGCAGTACTTC.

The rearrangement uses TRBV7-9 and TRBJ1-2; D gene uncertain. This CDR3 comprises 15 residues. Germline V gene lookup returns CDR1 SEHNR and CDR2 FQNEAQ (reference sequence). Between the trimmed V and J ends, which lost 1 base and 3 bases, there was a span of 12 bases. CDR3 nucleotides: TGTGCCAGCAGCTTAGAATGGGCTATGGACTATGGCTACACCTTC. This codes for CASSLEWAMDYGYTF.

This chain uses TRBV10-3 with TRBJ1-1; D ambiguous. Germline V CDR1 and CDR2: ENHRY, SYGVKD. V dropped 6 bases and J dropped 0 bases, with 11 bases sitting between them. This CDR3 is 14 amino acids long. The CDR3 sequence is CAISPGDMNTEAFF. The CDR3 bases are TGTGCCATCAGCCCCGGTGACATGAACACTGAAGCTTTCTTT.

Ten or more counts support this clonotype. The chain uses TRBV5-8 and TRBJ2-7; a weak D match, TRBD1 (5 bases). Trimming removed 2 bases from V and 3 bases from J, with 15 bases in between. Germline V lookup: CDR1 SGHTS, CDR2 YDEGEE. This CDR3 region has 15 residues. CDR3: CASSFKTTENYEQYF. The DNA for the CDR3 is TGTGCCAGCAGCTTTAAAACGACAGAAAACTACGAGCAGTACTTC. The entire variable domain, with the rest obtained from reference TRBV5-8 and TRBJ2-7, is as follows: EAGVTQSPTHLIKTRGQQATLRCSPISGHTSVYWYQQALGLGLQFLLWYDEGEERNRGNFPPRFSGRQFPNYSSELNVNALELEDSALYLCASSFKTTENYEQYFGPGTRLTVT.

The gene calls are TRBV12-3 or TRBV12-4 and TRBJ1-6; D remains unclear. The length of the CDR3 is 12 residues. The V gene lost 8 bases and the J gene lost 7 bases, with 9 bases spanning the gap. DNA of the CDR3: TGTGCCAGCGCGGATGACAATTCACCCCTCCACTTT. It encodes CASADDNSPLHF.

This rearrangement joins TRBV7-2 to TRBJ2-7, with 11 bases that match TRBD2. The CDR3 is made up of 16 amino acids. With V trimmed by 1 base and J by 3 bases, 5 bases remained unmatched. The germline V gene has CDR1 SGHTA and CDR2 FQGNSA. CDR3 sequence: CASSLVLAGGNYEQYF. CDR3 coding DNA: TGTGCCAGCAGCTTAGTGTTAGCGGGGGGGAACTACGAGCAGTACTTC.